The subject of this entry is one T cell receptor (beta chain). The record originates from a study of cytomegalovirus exposure and HLA in healthy donors. Study-wide background: The roughly 120 million unique TCR beta sequences, from roughly 170 million T cells, were found by an earlier analysis.

PCR amplification relied on 60 Vbeta primers (plus 13 Jbeta primers). The assay was immunoSEQ multiplex PCR, and TCRdb's table has in-frame clones only and misses some. The sample has 310,000 or so clones, roughly 89% seen once. This CDR3 is built from 16 residues. CDR1 is LNHDA, CDR2 SQIVND, per germline (reference sequence). Trimming removed 3 bases at V and 1 base at J, with 15 bases between. The specimen was PBMCs. The TCR was taken from a woman aged 18-29 years in good health and CMV-seronegative. The rearrangement links TRBV19 to TRBJ1-2; D is possibly TRBD1 (5 bases). CDR3 sequence: CASSISEQGNNYGYTF. The CDR3, as DNA: TGTGCCAGTAGTATCAGTGAGCAGGGAAATAACTATGGCTACACCTTC.